The clone carrying this TCR beta chain was seen ten or more times. Its antigen is undetermined. The data belong to a study of regulatory T cells in long-lasting Graves disease. The authors built TCR beta libraries using iRepertoire HTBI primers and Arm-PCR of CDR3 regions. Each CDR3 protein gets one entry after TCRdb re-called the multiplex PCR reads with MiXCR. The repertoire has 550,000 to 700,000 distinct CDR3 sequences, 15% to 20% of them found once; the top ten carry more than 10%. V was trimmed by 10 bases and J by 4 bases, leaving 17 bases between them. CDR3 length: 13 residues. Per germline, CDR1 MDHEN and CDR2 SYDVKM. Time point reported: newly diagnosed GD, antithyroid drugs for less than 3 months. After RNA was extracted from PBMCs, the TCR library was made from it. General study results and limits: Peripheral blood alone, not thyroid tissue, underwent study.

This same sample was also taken into another study, of T cells in Graves' hyperthyroidism and ophthalmopathy.

The material was peripheral blood mononuclear cells (PBMCs), obtained at new diagnosis, from a patient treated with antithyroid drugs. This receptor was obtained from a man between 18 and 35 years old with Graves disease. The chain links TRBV28 to TRBJ2-7; TRBD2 is a possible D gene (6 bases). The CDR3 loop reads CAIQEGSKYEQYF. The CDR3, as DNA: TGTGCCATACAGGAGGGGAGTAAGTACGAGCAGTACTTC. Looking up the rest from reference TRBV28 and TRBJ2-7 gives the full variable domain: DVKVTQSSRYLVKRTGEKVFLECVQDMDHENMFWYRQDPGLGLRLIYFSYDVKMKEKGDIPEGYSVSREKKERFSLILESASTNQTSMYLCAIQEGSKYEQYFGPGTRLTVT.